This T cell receptor beta chain originates from a study of OX40 agonist ivuxolimab in advanced cancers. Describing the broader study: The costimulatory receptor OX40 (CD134) was targeted by ivuxolimab, a fully human IgG2 agonistic monoclonal antibody. The paper reports the monotherapy dose-escalation portion (N = 52 patients) of the phase I ivuxolimab trial. In the dose-escalation cohort, about four fifths of patients were male, and the mean age was around 65 years with a range of about 20 to 90. The point of sequencing TCRbeta in the periphery was to test whether ivuxolimab changed TCR sequence diversity and drove clonal T-cell expansion. Intravenous ivuxolimab was administered to patients every 2 weeks at six dose levels: 0.01, 0.1, 0.3, 1.5, 3 and 10 mg/kg. Three dose-escalation patients achieved partial responses, one with hepatocellular carcinoma and two with cutaneous melanoma. Patients were allowed to have had prior anti-PD-1, anti-PD-L1 or anti-CTLA-4 therapy, and approximately 43% of the dose-escalation patients had previously received checkpoint inhibitors. Of the roughly 51 dose-escalation patients, hepatocellular carcinoma was present in 19, melanoma in some 15, renal cell carcinoma in 9 and head and neck cancer in 9. Broader findings and caveats from the paper: In partial responders in the 0.1-3.0 mg/kg groups, normalized peripheral clonal expansion was found to be among the lowest, especially among CD8+ T cells. After ivuxolimab, more expanded clones were found on average in CD8+ T cells than in CD4+ T cells. Clonal expansion of both CD4+ and CD8+ blood T cells was observed from baseline to week 6 at doses 0.1 to 3.0 mg/kg. The antigen specificity of the peripheral T cells that underwent clonal expansion was not determined. Low levels of normalized T-cell clonal expansion were also shown by some nonresponding patients.

The trial excluded patients who had a history of autoimmune disease or were on systemic immunosuppression. Peripheral blood for TCR sequencing was collected from all dose cohorts at baseline, on cycle 4 day 1, and on cycle 7 day 1. The samples were taken from a phase I, first-in-human, multicenter, open-label dose-escalation trial of ivuxolimab. Adults with locally advanced or metastatic melanoma, renal cell carcinoma, hepatocellular carcinoma or head and neck squamous cell carcinoma were enrolled in the trial. Before TCR sequencing, CD4+ T cells and CD8+ T cells from peripheral blood were sorted into separate populations. A remark on this clone: Its antigen is currently not known. Qualities for individual bases were not recorded, and no much larger clone is one base off.

For sequencing of the TCRbeta CDR3 region, genomic DNA was extracted from the sorted cells. TCRbeta CDR3 regions were sequenced using the immunoSEQ Assay. TCRdb re-hosts the immuneACCESS table, in-frame sequences only. Its copies lack some clones; in the studies checked, an unresolved V gene accounts for under half of them, and the cause for the rest is not known. For this sample the table gives about 93,000 clones, of which 85% to 90% were detected only once. Of the sample, approximately 0.3% is held by the ten largest clones. Based on the germline V gene (reference sequence), the CDR1 and CDR2 sequences are SEHNR and FQNEAQ. Trimming takes 1 base from V and 5 bases from J, and the germline ends sit 18 bases apart. Spanning cysteine to phenylalanine, the CDR3 consists of 16 amino acids. Left in the record is the CDR3 DNA by itself, 48 bases read in frame from the first base.

The sample was CD4+ or CD8+ T cells sorted from blood, taken in a trial of the OX40 agonist ivuxolimab. This TCR was sampled from an adult with an advanced solid tumor such as melanoma, head and neck, liver or kidney cancer. This receptor chain uses TRBV7-9 and TRBJ2-7, with no confidently assigned D gene. This receptor carries the CDR3 CASSLVAGERIDEQYF. The DNA is as follows: TGTGCCAGCAGCTTAGTAGCAGGTGAAAGGATAGACGAGCAGTACTTC.